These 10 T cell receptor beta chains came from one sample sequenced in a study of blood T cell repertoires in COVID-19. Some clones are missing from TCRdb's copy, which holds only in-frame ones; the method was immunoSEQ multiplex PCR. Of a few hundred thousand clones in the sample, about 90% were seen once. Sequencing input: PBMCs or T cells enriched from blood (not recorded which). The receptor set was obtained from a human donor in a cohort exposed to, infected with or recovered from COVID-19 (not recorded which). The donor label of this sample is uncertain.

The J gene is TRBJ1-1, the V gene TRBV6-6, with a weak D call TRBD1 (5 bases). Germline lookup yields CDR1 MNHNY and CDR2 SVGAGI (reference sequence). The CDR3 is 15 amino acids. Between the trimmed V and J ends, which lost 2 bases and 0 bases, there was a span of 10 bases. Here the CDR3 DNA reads TGTGCCAGCAGTTACGGGGCGGGGTTGAACACTGAAGCTTTCTTT. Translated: CASSYGAGLNTEAFF.

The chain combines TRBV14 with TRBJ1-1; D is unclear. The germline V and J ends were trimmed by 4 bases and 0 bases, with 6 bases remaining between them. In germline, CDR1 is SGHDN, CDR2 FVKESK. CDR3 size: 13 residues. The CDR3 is CASSLIMNTEAFF. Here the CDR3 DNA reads TGTGCCAGCAGCCTAATTATGAACACTGAAGCTTTCTTT.

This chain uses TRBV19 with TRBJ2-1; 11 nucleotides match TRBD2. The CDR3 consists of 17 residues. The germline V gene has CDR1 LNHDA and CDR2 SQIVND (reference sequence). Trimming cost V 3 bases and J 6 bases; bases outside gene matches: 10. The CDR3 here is CASSIDSGGAFGNEQFF. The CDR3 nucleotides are TGTGCCAGTAGTATTGATAGCGGGGGGGCCTTCGGCAATGAGCAGTTCTTC.

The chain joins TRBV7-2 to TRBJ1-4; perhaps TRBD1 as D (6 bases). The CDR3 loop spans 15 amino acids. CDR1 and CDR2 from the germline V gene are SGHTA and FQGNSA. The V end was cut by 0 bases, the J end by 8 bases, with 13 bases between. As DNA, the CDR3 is TGTGCCAGCAGCTTAGCAATGGGGGCAGGCGAAAAACTGTTTTTT. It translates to CASSLAMGAGEKLFF. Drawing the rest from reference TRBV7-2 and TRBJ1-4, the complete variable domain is GAGVSQSPSNKVTEKGKDVELRCDPISGHTALYWYRQSLGQGLEFLIYFQGNSAPDKSGLPSDRFSAERTGGSVSTLTIQRTQQEDSAVYLCASSLAMGAGEKLFFGSGTQLSVL.

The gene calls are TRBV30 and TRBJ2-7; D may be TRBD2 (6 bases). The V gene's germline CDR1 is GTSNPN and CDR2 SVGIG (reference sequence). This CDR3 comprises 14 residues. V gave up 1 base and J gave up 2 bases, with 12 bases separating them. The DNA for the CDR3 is TGTGCCTGGAGTGGGGGGGAATCTACCTACGAGCAGTACTTC. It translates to CAWSGGESTYEQYF. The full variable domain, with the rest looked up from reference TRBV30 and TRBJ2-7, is SQTIHQWPATLVQPVGSPLSLECTVEGTSNPNLYWYRQAAGRGLQLLFYSVGIGQISSEVPQNLSASRPQDRQFILSSKKLLLSDSGFYLCAWSGGESTYEQYFGPGTRLTVT.

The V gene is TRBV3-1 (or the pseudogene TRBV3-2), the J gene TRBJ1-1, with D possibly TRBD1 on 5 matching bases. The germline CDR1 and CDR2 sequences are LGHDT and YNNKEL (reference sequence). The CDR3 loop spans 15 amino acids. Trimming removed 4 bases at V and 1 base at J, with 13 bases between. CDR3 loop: CASSPSYDRNTEAFF. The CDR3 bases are TGTGCCAGCAGCCCCTCCTACGACAGGAACACTGAAGCTTTCTTT.

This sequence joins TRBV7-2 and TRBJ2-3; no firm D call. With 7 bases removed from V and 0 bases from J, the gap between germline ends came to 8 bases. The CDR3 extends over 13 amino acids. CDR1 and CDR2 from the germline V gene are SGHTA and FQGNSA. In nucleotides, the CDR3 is TGTGCCAGCACTCTGACTAGCACAGATACGCAGTATTTT. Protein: CASTLTSTDTQYF. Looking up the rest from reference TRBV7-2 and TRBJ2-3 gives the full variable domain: GAGVSQSPSNKVTEKGKDVELRCDPISGHTALYWYRQSLGQGLEFLIYFQGNSAPDKSGLPSDRFSAERTGGSVSTLTIQRTQQEDSAVYLCASTLTSTDTQYFGPGTRLTVL.

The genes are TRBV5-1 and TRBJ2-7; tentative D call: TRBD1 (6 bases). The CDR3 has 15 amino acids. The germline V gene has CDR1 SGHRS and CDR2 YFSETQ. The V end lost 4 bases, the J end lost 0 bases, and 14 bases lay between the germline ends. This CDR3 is CASSIETGFSYEQYF. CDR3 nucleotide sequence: TGCGCCAGCAGCATCGAGACAGGTTTCTCCTACGAGCAGTACTTC. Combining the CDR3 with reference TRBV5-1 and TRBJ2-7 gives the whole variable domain KAGVTQTPRYLIKTRGQQVTLSCSPISGHRSVSWYQQTPGQGLQFLFEYFSETQRNKGNFPGRFSGRQFSNSRSEMNVSTLELGDSALYLCASSIETGFSYEQYFGPGTRLTVT.

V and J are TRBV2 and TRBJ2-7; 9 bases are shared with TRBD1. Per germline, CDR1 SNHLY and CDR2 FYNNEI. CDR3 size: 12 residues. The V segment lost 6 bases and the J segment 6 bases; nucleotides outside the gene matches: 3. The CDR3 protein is CASRVTGGEQYF. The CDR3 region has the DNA TGTGCCAGCAGGGTGACAGGGGGCGAGCAGTACTTC.

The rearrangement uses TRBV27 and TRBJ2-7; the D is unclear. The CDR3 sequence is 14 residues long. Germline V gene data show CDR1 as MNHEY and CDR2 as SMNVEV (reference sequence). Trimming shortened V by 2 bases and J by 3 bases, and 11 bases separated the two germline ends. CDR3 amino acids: CASSLKSSVYEQYF. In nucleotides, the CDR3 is TGTGCCAGCAGTTTAAAGTCTAGTGTCTACGAGCAGTACTTC.